The 29 T cell receptor beta chains listed next were all sequenced from one sample in a study of blood T cell repertoires in COVID-19. TCRdb's table, derived via immunoSEQ multiplex PCR, lists solely in-frame clones and lacks some. This sample has over 75,000 clones; more than 60% occur once, and the top ten carry about 10%. Sequenced input: peripheral blood. The origin of the receptors is a man in his sixties or seventies with acute or convalescent COVID-19.

The chain recombines TRBV7-2 with TRBJ2-4, with D hard to call. Trimming cost V 1 base and J 0 bases, with 7 bases left between them. Germline CDR1 reads SGHTA; CDR2 reads FQGNSA. This CDR3 has 15 residues. The CDR3 spells CASSLDTIAKNIQYF. The CDR3 nucleotides read TGTGCCAGCAGCTTAGATACAATAGCCAAAAACATTCAGTACTTC.

This chain joins TRBV11-3 and TRBJ2-1, with D hard to call. Germline CDR1 SGHNT, CDR2 YENEEA. V was shortened by 0 bases and J by 10 bases, with 13 bases between the two germline ends. The length of the CDR3 is 14 residues. CDR3 sequence reads: CASSLDYPRSEQFF. As DNA, the CDR3 is TGTGCCAGCAGCTTAGATTACCCCCGGTCGGAGCAGTTCTTC. Combining the CDR3 with reference TRBV11-3 and TRBJ2-1 gives the whole variable domain EAGVVQSPRYKIIEKKQPVAFWCNPISGHNTLYWYLQNLGQGPELLIRYENEEAVDDSQLPKDRFSAERLKGVDSTLKIQPAELGDSAVYLCASSLDYPRSEQFFGPGTRLTVL.

This chain uses TRBV19 with TRBJ1-3; the D is unclear. The V and J ends lost 5 bases and 0 bases respectively, with 11 bases between them. The CDR3 length is 15 residues. Germline lookup yields CDR1 LNHDA and CDR2 SQIVND (reference sequence). The CDR3 sequence is CASSEQSSSGNTIYF. CDR3 DNA: TGTGCCAGTAGTGAACAGAGTAGCTCTGGAAACACCATATATTTT.

This chain joins TRBV18 and TRBJ1-3; 8 bases map to TRBD1. The CDR3 covers 14 residues. Looked up from germline, CDR1 is KGHSH and CDR2 is LQKENI. V shed 3 bases and J 4 bases; nucleotides not matched to a gene: 2. This CDR3 reads CASSPDRAGNTIYF. The CDR3 nucleotides are TGTGCCAGCTCACCGGACAGGGCCGGAAACACCATATATTTT. Drawing the rest from reference TRBV18 and TRBJ1-3, the complete variable domain is NAGVMQNPRHLVRRRGQEARLRCSPMKGHSHVYWYRQLPEEGLKFMVYLQKENIIDESGMPKERFSAEFPKEGPSILRIQQVVRGDSAAYFCASSPDRAGNTIYFGEGSWLTVV.

The V gene is TRBV5-6, the J gene TRBJ2-5; D possibly corresponds to TRBD2 (5 bases). Germline lookup yields CDR1 SGHDT and CDR2 YYEEEE. CDR3 size: 13 residues. The V end lost 4 bases, the J end lost 4 bases, and 11 bases lay between the germline ends. DNA for the CDR3: TGTGCCAGCAGCCCTGAGGGCCGAGAGACCCAGTACTTC. Encoded protein: CASSPEGRETQYF.

The sample holds one count of this clone. The chain uses TRBV19 and TRBJ1-6; D might be TRBD1 (5 bases). This CDR3 contains 15 residues. Per the germline V gene, CDR1 is LNHDA and CDR2 is SQIVND (reference sequence). V dropped 7 bases and J dropped 0 bases, with 10 bases sitting between them. DNA for the CDR3: TGTGCCAGTACCCGAGACAGCTCCTATAATTCACCCCTCCACTTT. Translated: CASTRDSSYNSPLHF. The full variable domain, its missing parts supplied by reference TRBV19 and TRBJ1-6, is DGGITQSPKYLFRKEGQNVTLSCEQNLNHDAMYWYRQDPGQGLRLIYYSQIVNDFQKGDIAEGYSVSREKKESFPLTVTSAQKNPTAFYLCASTRDSSYNSPLHFGNGTRLTVT.

This clone was detected only a few times. This chain uses TRBV7-9 with TRBJ1-2; possible D gene TRBD1, 5 bases. Trimming removed 5 bases at V and 2 bases at J, with 21 bases between. CDR3 length: 17 residues. Germline V gene sequence: CDR1 SEHNR, CDR2 FQNEAQ (reference sequence). CDR3 in DNA: TGTGCCAGCAGCCCCAGGGCCGGACGTCGCGCGAACTATGGCTACACCTTC. It encodes CASSPRAGRRANYGYTF.

This chain uses TRBV2 with TRBJ1-4; tentatively, D is TRBD1 (6 bases). Germline values: CDR1 SNHLY, CDR2 FYNNEI. The CDR3 runs to 14 residues. Trimming left V 2 bases short and J 8 bases short, with 12 bases between. As DNA, the CDR3 is TGTGCCAGCAGTGAAAGGGGGGGCGAAGAAAAACTGTTTTTT. Amino acid sequence: CASSERGGEEKLFF.

This clone appeared a single time. This CDR3 is also generated by other DNA sequences in the sample. The chain links TRBV5-1 to TRBJ2-2; D is uncertain. Looked up from germline, CDR1 is SGHRS and CDR2 is YFSETQ. The V end was cut by 0 bases, the J end by 4 bases, with 4 bases between. This CDR3 is built from 13 residues. CDR3 in DNA: TGCGCCAGCAGCTTGGCGGGCACCGGGGAGCTGTTTTTT. Encoded protein: CASSLAGTGELFF.

This clone occurred once. The V call is TRBV7-9, the J call TRBJ2-5, with a weak D call TRBD2 (5 bases). Trimming removed 6 bases at V and 2 bases at J, with 16 bases between. This CDR3 has 15 amino acids. Germline V gene lookup returns CDR1 SEHNR and CDR2 FQNEAQ (reference sequence). The CDR3 spells CASRPDRGEQETQYF. The CDR3 DNA reads TGTGCCAGCAGACCCGACCGGGGTGAACAAGAGACCCAGTACTTC.

The chain combines TRBV2 with TRBJ1-5, with 7 bases matching TRBD1. Trimming cost V 5 bases and J 1 base; bases outside gene matches: 5. The CDR3 sequence is 15 residues long. Germline CDR1 reads SNHLY; CDR2 reads FYNNEI. CDR3 in DNA: TGTGCCAGCAGTTCTGACAGGGCCAGCAATCAGCCCCAGCATTTT. Residues: CASSSDRASNQPQHF.

The CDR3, as DNA: TGCGCCAGCAGCCGGGGACTAGCGGGGGGGCGTACCGGGGAGCTGTTTTTT. Its protein is CASSRGLAGGRTGELFF. The genes are TRBV5-1 and TRBJ2-2; 16 bases are a match to TRBD2. The germline V gene encodes CDR1 SGHRS and CDR2 YFSETQ. The CDR3 runs 17 residues. Losses at the gene ends were 4 bases for V and 5 bases for J; bases not matched to a gene: 5.

The J gene is TRBJ1-5, the V gene TRBV4-1, with D maybe TRBD1 (5 bases). Trimming removed 0 bases from V and 9 bases from J, with 18 bases in between. The CDR3 spans 16 residues. CDR1 is MGHRA and CDR2 is YSYEKL in the germline V gene. The CDR3 protein is CASSQDSRQTYWPQHF. CDR3 nucleotides: TGCGCCAGCAGCCAAGATTCGAGACAGACCTACTGGCCCCAGCATTTT.

This clone was found once. The CDR3 region is CASSEERLSEAFF. CDR3 sequence (DNA): TGTGCCAGCAGTGAAGAGAGGCTTTCTGAAGCTTTCTTT. The gene calls are TRBV2 and TRBJ1-1; unclear D gene. Between the trimmed V and J ends, which lost 1 base and 6 bases, there was a span of 9 bases. CDR3 size: 13 residues. Germline CDR1 reads SNHLY; CDR2 reads FYNNEI.

V and J are TRBV11-1 and TRBJ2-2; D not certain. The CDR3 length is 14 residues. Trimming stripped 5 bases from V and 6 bases from J, with 13 bases between. CDR1 and CDR2 (germline): SGHAT, FQDESV (reference sequence). CDR3 protein: CASSQETFSGELFF. The CDR3, as DNA: TGTGCCAGCAGCCAAGAGACTTTTTCCGGGGAGCTGTTTTTT.

This chain uses TRBV5-1 with TRBJ2-3, with 15 bases lining up with TRBD2. Per germline, CDR1 SGHRS and CDR2 YFSETQ. The length of the CDR3 is 18 residues. V was pared by 4 bases and J by 3 bases, with 9 bases of the junction left unmatched. In DNA, the CDR3 is TGCGCCAGCAGCCCCAGGACTAGCGGGGGGGTCCATACAGATACGCAGTATTTT. Protein product: CASSPRTSGGVHTDTQYF.

The chain recombines TRBV10-2 with TRBJ1-2; possible D gene TRBD1, 5 bases. Germline V gives CDR1 WSHSY, CDR2 SAAADI. The CDR3 has 13 amino acids. V was shortened by 2 bases and J by 6 bases, with 10 bases between the two germline ends. The CDR3 DNA reads as TGCGCCAGCAGTGAGGTCGGGGGGGATGGCTACACCTTC. This translates into CASSEVGGDGYTF.

The chain joins TRBV2 to TRBJ1-4; TRBD1 aligns across 7 bases. CDR3 length equals 14 residues. CDR1 and CDR2 from the germline V gene are SNHLY and FYNNEI. Losses at the gene ends were 6 bases for V and 0 bases for J; bases not matched to a gene: 1. The CDR3 reads CASRGTATNEKLFF. In nucleotides, the CDR3 is TGTGCCAGCAGAGGGACAGCAACTAATGAAAAACTGTTTTTT.

The genes are TRBV6-5 and TRBJ2-7; 10 nucleotides align to TRBD2. This CDR3 has 15 amino acids. V lost 0 bases to trimming and J lost 2 bases; unmatched junction nucleotides: 1. Germline loops: CDR1 MNHEY, CDR2 SVGAGI. This CDR3 is CASSYSSGGAYEQYF. In DNA, the CDR3 is TGTGCCAGCAGTTACTCCAGCGGGGGGGCCTACGAGCAGTACTTC.

This chain connects TRBV6-1 to TRBJ1-2; 7 bases line up with TRBD1. CDR1 and CDR2 from the germline V gene are MNHNS and SASEGT. The CDR3 covers 15 residues. After removal of 0 bases from V and 6 bases from J, the junction contained 7 bases not matched to a gene. CDR3 in DNA: TGTGCCAGCAGTGAAGCATTCGACAGGGAGAATGGCTACACCTTC. Translated, it gives CASSEAFDRENGYTF.

The chain has TRBV7-3 and TRBJ2-1, with 11 bases aligning to TRBD1. Germline lookup yields CDR1 SGHTA and CDR2 FQGTGA. This CDR3 has 15 amino acids. Trimming cost V 5 bases and J 3 bases; bases outside gene matches: 3. CDR3 in amino acids: CASSPGTGGYNEQFF. In DNA form, the CDR3 reads TGTGCCAGCAGCCCCGGGACAGGGGGCTACAATGAGCAGTTCTTC.

This chain links TRBV5-4 with TRBJ1-3; a weak D match, TRBD1 (6 bases). This CDR3 contains 14 residues. Deletions cut 2 bases from V and 4 bases from J, with 10 bases between. Germline V gene sequence: CDR1 SGHNT, CDR2 YYREEE (reference sequence). The CDR3 here is CASSFTGSGNTIYF. The CDR3 region has the DNA TGTGCCAGCAGCTTCACAGGGTCCGGAAACACCATATATTTT.

This clone was picked up one time. The chain links TRBV7-9 to TRBJ1-2; 9 nucleotides match TRBD1. This CDR3 has 14 amino acids. V lost 5 bases to trimming and J lost 5 bases; unmatched junction nucleotides: 6. CDR1 is SEHNR, CDR2 FQNEAQ, per germline (reference sequence). The chain's CDR3 is CASSPTGGGYGYTF. DNA for the CDR3: TGTGCCAGCAGCCCGACAGGGGGGGGTTATGGCTACACCTTC.

This clone has only one observation. The chain employs TRBV5-5 and TRBJ2-7; the match to TRBD1 covers 8 bases. This CDR3 region has 13 residues. CDR1 is SGHKS and CDR2 is YYEKEE in the germline V gene (reference sequence). J was trimmed by 6 bases and V by 4 bases; bases with no gene match: 6. In DNA, the CDR3 is TGTGCCAGCAGCATTCGGACAGGGCCCGAGCAGTACGTC. This sequence encodes CASSIRTGPEQYV.

The rearrangement joins TRBV6-5 to TRBJ2-7; TRBD1 matches at 8 bases. Germline V gene lookup returns CDR1 MNHEY and CDR2 SVGAGI. CDR3 length equals 15 residues. J lost 1 base, V lost 6 bases, and 8 bases had no gene match. The CDR3 here is CASSRGQATSYEQYF. The CDR3 DNA follows: TGTGCCAGCAGCCGGGGACAGGCAACTTCCTACGAGCAGTACTTC.

The chain links TRBV28 to TRBJ2-7; TRBD1 aligns across 8 bases. This CDR3 spans 15 amino acids. The V segment lost 6 bases and the J segment 7 bases; nucleotides outside the gene matches: 14. Germline V gives CDR1 MDHEN, CDR2 SYDVKM. The CDR3 coding sequence is TGTGCCAGCAGATCACTATCCGGGACAGGAGGAGAGCAGTACTTC. Residues: CASRSLSGTGGEQYF.

The gene calls are TRBV24-1 and TRBJ2-7, with TRBD2 identical over 8 bases. Germline V gives CDR1 KGHDR, CDR2 SFDVKD. This CDR3 is built from 13 residues. CDR3 bases: TGTGCTCGGGCCCAGCGGGGGTTCCACGAGCAGTACTTC. Amino acids: CARAQRGFHEQYF.

This chain uses TRBV5-6 with TRBJ2-2, with 9 bases fitting TRBD1. The length of the CDR3 is 15 residues. Trimming took 5 bases from V and 5 from J; bases not matched to a gene: 7. Germline loops: CDR1 SGHDT, CDR2 YYEEEE. CDR3 sequence: CASRLQGARTGELFF. CDR3 nucleotides: TGTGCCAGCAGGCTACAGGGGGCGCGAACCGGGGAGCTGTTTTTT.

V and J are TRBV5-1 and TRBJ2-7; a weak D match, TRBD2 (5 bases). Germline V gene lookup returns CDR1 SGHRS and CDR2 YFSETQ. This CDR3 has 14 residues. V was pared by 4 bases and J by 3 bases, with 14 bases between. CDR3 residues: CASSPEGTYYEQYF. CDR3 DNA: TGCGCCAGCAGCCCCGAGGGTACTTACTACGAGCAGTACTTC. The whole variable domain, remainder taken from reference TRBV5-1 and TRBJ2-7, is KAGVTQTPRYLIKTRGQQVTLSCSPISGHRSVSWYQQTPGQGLQFLFEYFSETQRNKGNFPGRFSGRQFSNSRSEMNVSTLELGDSALYLCASSPEGTYYEQYFGPGTRLTVT.